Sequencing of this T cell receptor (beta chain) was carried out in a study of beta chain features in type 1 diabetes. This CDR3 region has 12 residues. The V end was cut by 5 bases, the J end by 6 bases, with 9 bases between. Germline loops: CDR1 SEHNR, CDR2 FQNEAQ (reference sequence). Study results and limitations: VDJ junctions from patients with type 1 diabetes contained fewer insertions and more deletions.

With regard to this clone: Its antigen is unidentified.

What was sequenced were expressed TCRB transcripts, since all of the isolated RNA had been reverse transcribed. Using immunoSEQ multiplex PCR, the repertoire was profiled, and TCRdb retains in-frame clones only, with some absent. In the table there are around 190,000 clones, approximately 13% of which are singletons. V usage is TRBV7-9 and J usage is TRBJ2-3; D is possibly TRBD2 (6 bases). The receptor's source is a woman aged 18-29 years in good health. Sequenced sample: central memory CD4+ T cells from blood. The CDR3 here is CASSAGLDTQYF. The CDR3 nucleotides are TGTGCCAGCAGCGCGGGGTTGGATACGCAGTATTTT. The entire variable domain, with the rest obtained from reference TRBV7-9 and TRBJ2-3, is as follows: DTGVSQNPRHKITKRGQNVTFRCDPISEHNRLYWYRQTLGQGPEFLTYFQNEAQLEKSRLLSDRFSAERPKGSFSTLEIQRTEQGDSAMYLCASSAGLDTQYFGPGTRLTVL.